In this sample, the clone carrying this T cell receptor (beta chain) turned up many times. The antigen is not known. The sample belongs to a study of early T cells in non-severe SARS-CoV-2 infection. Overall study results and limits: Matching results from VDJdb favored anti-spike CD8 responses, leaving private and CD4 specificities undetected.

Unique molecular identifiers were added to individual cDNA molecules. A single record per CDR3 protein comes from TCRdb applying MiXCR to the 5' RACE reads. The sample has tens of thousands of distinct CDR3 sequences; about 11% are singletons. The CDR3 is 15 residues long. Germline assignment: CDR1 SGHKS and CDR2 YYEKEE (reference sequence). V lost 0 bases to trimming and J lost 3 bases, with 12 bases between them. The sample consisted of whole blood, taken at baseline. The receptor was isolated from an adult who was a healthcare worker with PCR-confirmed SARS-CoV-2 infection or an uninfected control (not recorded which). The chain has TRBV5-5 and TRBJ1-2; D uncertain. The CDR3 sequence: CASSLGGYTDYGYTF. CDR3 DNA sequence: TGTGCCAGCAGCTTGGGAGGTTATACGGACTATGGCTACACCTTC. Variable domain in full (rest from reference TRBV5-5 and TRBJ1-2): DAGVTQSPTHLIKTRGQQVTLRCSPISGHKSVSWYQQVLGQGPQFIFQYYEKEERGRGNFPDRFSARQFPNYSSELNVNALLLGDSALYLCASSLGGYTDYGYTFGSGTRLTVV.